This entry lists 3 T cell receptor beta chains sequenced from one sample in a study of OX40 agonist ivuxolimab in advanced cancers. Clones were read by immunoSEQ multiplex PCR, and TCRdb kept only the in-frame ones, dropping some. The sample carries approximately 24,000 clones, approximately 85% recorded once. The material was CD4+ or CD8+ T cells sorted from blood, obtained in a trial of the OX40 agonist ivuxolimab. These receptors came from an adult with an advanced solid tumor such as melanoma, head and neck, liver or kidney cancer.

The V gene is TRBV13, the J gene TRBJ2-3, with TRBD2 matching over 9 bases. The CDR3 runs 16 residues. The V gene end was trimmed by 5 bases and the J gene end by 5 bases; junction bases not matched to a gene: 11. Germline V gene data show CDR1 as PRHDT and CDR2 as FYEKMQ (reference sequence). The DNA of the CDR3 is TGTGCCAGCAGCCCACTACCGGGACTAGCAAAAGATACGCAGTATTTT. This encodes CASSPLPGLAKDTQYF.

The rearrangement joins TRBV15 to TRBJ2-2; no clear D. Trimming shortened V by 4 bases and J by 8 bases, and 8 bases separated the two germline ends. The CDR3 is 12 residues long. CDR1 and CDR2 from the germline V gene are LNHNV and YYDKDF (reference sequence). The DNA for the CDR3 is TGTGCCACCAGCATTCGTGTTGGGGAGCTGTTTTTT. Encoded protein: CATSIRVGELFF.

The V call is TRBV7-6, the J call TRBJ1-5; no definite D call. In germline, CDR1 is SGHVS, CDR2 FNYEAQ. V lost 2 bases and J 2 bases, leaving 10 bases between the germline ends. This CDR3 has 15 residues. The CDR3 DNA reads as TGTGCCAGCAGCTTATTCGAGGGTCGCAATCAGCCCCAGCATTTT. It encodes CASSLFEGRNQPQHF.